The sequence of this TCR beta chain was determined in a study of blood T cells in healthy people across ages. Using a J-beta primer mix together with a sample-barcoded 5' primer, a second PCR was run for roughly 6 to 11 cycles. From the 5' RACE reads, TCRdb called clonotypes with MiXCR, one entry per CDR3 protein. The sample yields about 800,000 distinct CDR3 sequences, 25% seen once. There are 15 residues in the CDR3. V gave up 1 base and J gave up 5 bases, with 14 bases separating them. Germline V gene sequence: CDR1 MDHEN, CDR2 SYDVKM. The sample was also linked to a second study, of T cells of mothers and their children.

The source is a boy between 10 and 17 years old in good health. The chain has TRBV28 and TRBJ2-5, with no clear D. What was sequenced was blood. The CDR3 here is CASSLSRLQSETQYF. CDR3 DNA: TGTGCCAGCAGTTTATCTAGGCTTCAATCGGAGACCCAGTACTTC.